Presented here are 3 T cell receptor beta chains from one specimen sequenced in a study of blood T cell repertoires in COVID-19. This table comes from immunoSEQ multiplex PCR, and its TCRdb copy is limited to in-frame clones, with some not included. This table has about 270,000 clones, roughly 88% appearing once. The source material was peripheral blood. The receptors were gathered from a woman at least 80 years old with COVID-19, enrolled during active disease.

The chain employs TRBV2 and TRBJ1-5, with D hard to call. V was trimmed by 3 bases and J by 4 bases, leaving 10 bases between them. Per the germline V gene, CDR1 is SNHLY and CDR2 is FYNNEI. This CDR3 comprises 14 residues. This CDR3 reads CASSDVGFNQPQHF. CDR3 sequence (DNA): TGTGCCAGCAGTGATGTGGGCTTTAATCAGCCCCAGCATTTT.

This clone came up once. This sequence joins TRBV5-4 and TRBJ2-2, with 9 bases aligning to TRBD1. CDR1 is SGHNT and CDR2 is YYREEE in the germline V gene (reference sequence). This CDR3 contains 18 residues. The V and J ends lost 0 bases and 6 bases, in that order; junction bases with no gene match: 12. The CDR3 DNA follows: TGTGCCAGCAGCTTGGCCGGGGGACAGGGTGGGAGTTCCGGGGAGCTGTTTTTT. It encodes CASSLAGGQGGSSGELFF.

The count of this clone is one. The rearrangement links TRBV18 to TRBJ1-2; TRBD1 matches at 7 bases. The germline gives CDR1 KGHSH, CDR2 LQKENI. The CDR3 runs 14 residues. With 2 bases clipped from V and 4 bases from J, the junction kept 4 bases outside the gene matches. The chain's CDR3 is CASSPSTGTYGYTF. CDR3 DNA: TGTGCCAGCTCACCATCGACAGGGACCTATGGCTACACCTTC.